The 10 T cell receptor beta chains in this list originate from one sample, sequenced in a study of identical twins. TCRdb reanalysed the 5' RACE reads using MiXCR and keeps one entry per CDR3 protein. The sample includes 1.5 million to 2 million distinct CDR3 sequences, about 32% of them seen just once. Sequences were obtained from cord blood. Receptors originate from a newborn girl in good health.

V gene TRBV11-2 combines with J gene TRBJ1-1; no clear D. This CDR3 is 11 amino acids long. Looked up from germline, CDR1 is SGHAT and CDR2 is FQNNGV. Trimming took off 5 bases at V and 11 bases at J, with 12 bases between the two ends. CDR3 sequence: CASSTTHVAFF. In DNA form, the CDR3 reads TGTGCCAGCAGCACGACCCACGTGGCTTTCTTT.

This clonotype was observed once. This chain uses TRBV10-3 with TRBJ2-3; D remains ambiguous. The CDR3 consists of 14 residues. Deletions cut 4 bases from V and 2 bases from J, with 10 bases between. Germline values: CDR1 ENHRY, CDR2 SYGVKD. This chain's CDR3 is CAISGSRATDTQYF. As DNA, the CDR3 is TGTGCCATCAGTGGGAGCCGGGCCACAGATACGCAGTATTTT.

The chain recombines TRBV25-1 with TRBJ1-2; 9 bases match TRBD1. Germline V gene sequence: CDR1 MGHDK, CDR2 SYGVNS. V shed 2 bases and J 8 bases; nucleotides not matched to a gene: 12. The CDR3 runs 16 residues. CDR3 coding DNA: TGTGCCAGCAGTGAACCCAAACCCCGGGACAGGGACGGCTACACCTTC. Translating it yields CASSEPKPRDRDGYTF.

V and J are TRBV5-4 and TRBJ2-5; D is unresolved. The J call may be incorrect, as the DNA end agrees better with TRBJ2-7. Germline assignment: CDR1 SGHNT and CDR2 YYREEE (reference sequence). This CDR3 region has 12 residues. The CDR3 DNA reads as TGTGCCAGCAGCTCCCGGAACAACGAGCAGTACTTC. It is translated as CASSSRNNEQYF.

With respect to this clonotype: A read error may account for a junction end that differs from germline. The CDR3 is CASSPGLWRDTRYF. The DNA of the CDR3 is TGTGCCAGCAGCCCGGGCCTCTGGAGGGATACGCGGTATTTT. V usage is TRBV13 and J usage is TRBJ2-3; D perhaps matches TRBD2 (6 bases). The CDR3 length is 14 residues. The V gene's germline CDR1 is PRHDT and CDR2 FYEKMQ (reference sequence).

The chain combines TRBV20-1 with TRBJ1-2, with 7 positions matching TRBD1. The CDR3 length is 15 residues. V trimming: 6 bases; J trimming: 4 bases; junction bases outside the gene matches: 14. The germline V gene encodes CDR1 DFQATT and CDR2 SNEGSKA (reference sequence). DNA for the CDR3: TGCAGTGCCTCCGACAGGGAGGGACTTTTCTATGGCTACACCTTC. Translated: CSASDREGLFYGYTF.

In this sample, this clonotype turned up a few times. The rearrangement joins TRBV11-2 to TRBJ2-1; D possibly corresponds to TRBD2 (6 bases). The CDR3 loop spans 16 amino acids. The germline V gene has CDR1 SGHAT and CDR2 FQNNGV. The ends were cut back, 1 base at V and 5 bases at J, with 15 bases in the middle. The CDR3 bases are TGTGCCAGCAGCTTAGTCTTCAGCGGGCGGAACAATGAGCAGTTCTTC. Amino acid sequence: CASSLVFSGRNNEQFF.

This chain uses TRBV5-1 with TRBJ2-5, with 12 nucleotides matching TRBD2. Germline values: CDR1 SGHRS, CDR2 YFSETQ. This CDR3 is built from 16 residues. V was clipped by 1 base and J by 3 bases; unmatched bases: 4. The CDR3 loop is CASSLRLAGEEETQYF. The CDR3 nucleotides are TGCGCCAGCAGCTTGCGACTAGCGGGAGAGGAAGAGACCCAGTACTTC.

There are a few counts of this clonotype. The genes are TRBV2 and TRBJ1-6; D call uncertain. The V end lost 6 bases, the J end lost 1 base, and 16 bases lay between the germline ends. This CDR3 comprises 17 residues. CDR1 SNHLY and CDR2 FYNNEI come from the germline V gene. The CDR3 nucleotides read TGTGCCAGCAGATCGAGGGAGTGGGATTCCTATAATTCACCCCTCCACTTT. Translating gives CASRSREWDSYNSPLHF. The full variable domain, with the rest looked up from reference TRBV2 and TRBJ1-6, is EPEVTQTPSHQVTQMGQEVILRCVPISNHLYFYWYRQILGQKVEFLVSFYNNEISEKSEIFDDQFSVERPDGSNFTLKIRSTKLEDSAMYFCASRSREWDSYNSPLHFGNGTRLTVT.

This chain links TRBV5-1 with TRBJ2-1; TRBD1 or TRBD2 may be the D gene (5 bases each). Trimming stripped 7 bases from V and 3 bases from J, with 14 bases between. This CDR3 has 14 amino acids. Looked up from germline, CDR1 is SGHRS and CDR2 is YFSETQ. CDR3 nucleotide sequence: TGCGCCAGCCGCCGGGACGGAAACTACAATGAGCAGTTCTTC. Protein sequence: CASRRDGNYNEQFF. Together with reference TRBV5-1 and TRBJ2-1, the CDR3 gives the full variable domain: KAGVTQTPRYLIKTRGQQVTLSCSPISGHRSVSWYQQTPGQGLQFLFEYFSETQRNKGNFPGRFSGRQFSNSRSEMNVSTLELGDSALYLCASRRDGNYNEQFFGPGTRLTVL.